What follows is one T cell receptor beta chain and its context. The target antigen is unknown. The data derive from a study of T cells after yellow fever vaccination. On the study more broadly: Fractions of low cell number were prepared using SMART-Seq v4 Ultra Low Input.

One entry per CDR3 protein results from TCRdb running MiXCR on the 5' RACE reads. The sample lists approximately 300,000 distinct CDR3 sequences, roughly 10% occurring once. Overall study results and limits: A small proportion of clonotypes was detected in both the CD4 and CD8 compartments.

CDR1 is MDHEN and CDR2 is SYDVKM in the germline V gene. V was shortened by 3 bases and J by 2 bases, with 17 bases between the two germline ends. CDR3 length: 18 amino acids. The sequenced sample was CD4+ T cells sorted from PBMCs, obtained 45 days after the yellow fever booster vaccination. The V call is TRBV28, the J call TRBJ2-6; a possible D gene is TRBD1 (6 bases). The TCR originated in a man between 18 and 35 years old who received the YFV17D yellow fever vaccine. DNA of the CDR3: TGTGCCAGCAGTTTCATCCGGGACACCTACGCTGGGGCCAACGTCCTGACTTTC. Protein product: CASSFIRDTYAGANVLTF.